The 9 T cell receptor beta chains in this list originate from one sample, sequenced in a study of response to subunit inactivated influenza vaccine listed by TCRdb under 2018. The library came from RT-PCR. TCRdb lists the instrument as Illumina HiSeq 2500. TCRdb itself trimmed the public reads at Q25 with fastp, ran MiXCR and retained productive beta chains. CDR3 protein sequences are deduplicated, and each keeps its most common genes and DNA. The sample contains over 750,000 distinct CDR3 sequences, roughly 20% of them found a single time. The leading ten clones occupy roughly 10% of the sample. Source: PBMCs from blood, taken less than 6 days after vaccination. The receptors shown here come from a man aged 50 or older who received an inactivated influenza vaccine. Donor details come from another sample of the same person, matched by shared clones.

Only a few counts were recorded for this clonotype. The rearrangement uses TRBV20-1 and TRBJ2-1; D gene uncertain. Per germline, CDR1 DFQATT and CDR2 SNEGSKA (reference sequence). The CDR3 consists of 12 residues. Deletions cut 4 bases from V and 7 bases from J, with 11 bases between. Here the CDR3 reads CSANWGRNEQFF. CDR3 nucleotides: TGCAGTGCTAATTGGGGAAGGAATGAGCAGTTCTTC.

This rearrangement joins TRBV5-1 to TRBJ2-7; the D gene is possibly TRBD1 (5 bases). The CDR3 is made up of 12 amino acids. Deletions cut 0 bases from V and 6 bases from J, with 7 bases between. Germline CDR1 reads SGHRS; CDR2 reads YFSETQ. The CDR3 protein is CASSLEGVEQYF. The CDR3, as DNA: TGCGCCAGCAGCTTGGAAGGGGTCGAGCAGTACTTC.

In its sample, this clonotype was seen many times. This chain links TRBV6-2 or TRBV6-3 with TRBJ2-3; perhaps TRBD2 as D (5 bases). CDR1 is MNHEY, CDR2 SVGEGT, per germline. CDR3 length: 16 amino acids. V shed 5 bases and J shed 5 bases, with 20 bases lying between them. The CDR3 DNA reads TGTGCCAGCAGTCGCGGACTGGGAGATACTAGAGATACGCAGTATTTT. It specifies CASSRGLGDTRDTQYF.

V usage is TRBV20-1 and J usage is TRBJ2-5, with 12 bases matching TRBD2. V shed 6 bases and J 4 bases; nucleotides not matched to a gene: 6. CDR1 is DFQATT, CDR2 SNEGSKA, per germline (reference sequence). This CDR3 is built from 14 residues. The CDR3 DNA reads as TGCAGTGCCTCTCTAGCGGGAGGGCCAGAGACCCAGTACTTC. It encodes CSASLAGGPETQYF.

CDR3 in DNA: TGTGCCAGCAGTGAATGGTTGAAGACAGGCCCCTACTACGAGCAGTACTTC. Amino acids: CASSEWLKTGPYYEQYF. The V call is TRBV6-1, the J call TRBJ2-7, with D possibly TRBD1 on 6 matching bases. V gave up 2 bases and J gave up 3 bases, with 20 bases separating them. This CDR3 contains 17 residues. CDR1 and CDR2 (germline): MNHNS, SASEGT.

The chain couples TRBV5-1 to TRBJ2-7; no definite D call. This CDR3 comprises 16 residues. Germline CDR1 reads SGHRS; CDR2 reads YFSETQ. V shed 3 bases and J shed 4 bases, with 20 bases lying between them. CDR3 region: CASSWVPKPGLYEQYF. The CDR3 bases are TGCGCCAGCAGCTGGGTACCTAAGCCCGGGTTATACGAGCAGTACTTC.

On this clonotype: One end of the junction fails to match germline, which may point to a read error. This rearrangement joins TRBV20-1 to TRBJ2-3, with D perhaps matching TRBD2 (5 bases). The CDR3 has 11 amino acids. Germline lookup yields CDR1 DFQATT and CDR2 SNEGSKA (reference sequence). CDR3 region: CSARERDTQYF. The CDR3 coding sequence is TGCAGTGCCAGAGAGCGGGATACGCAGTATTTT.

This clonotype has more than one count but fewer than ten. The CDR3 region is CASSHGTGHQETQYF. In DNA form, the CDR3 reads TGTGCCAGCAGCCACGGGACAGGGCACCAAGAGACCCAGTACTTC. This chain connects TRBV5-4 to TRBJ2-5; 9 positions agree with TRBD1. The CDR3 consists of 15 residues. V lost 4 bases, J lost 0 bases, and 4 bases stayed unmatched. Germline CDR1 is SGHNT and CDR2 is YYREEE (reference sequence).

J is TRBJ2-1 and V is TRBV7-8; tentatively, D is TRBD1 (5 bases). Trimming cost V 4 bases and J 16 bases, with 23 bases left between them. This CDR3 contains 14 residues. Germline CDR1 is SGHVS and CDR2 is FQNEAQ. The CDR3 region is CASSSLLGATHLFF. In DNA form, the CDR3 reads TGTGCCAGCAGCTCCCTACTTGGGGCAACGCACCTTTTCTTC.